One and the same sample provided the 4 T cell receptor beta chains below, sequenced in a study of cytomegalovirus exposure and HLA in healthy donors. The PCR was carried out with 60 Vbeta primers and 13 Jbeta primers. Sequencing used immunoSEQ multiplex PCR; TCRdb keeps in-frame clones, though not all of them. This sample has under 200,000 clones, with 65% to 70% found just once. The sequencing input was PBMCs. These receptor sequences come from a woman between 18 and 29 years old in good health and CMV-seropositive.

In nucleotides, the CDR3 is TGTGCCATCAGTGGGGGGTCGGGGGGCGCAGATACGCAGTATTTT. Its translation: CAISGGSGGADTQYF. This chain links TRBV10-3 with TRBJ2-3; a weak D match, TRBD2 (7 bases). V shed 4 bases and J shed 4 bases, with 15 bases lying between them. This CDR3 contains 15 residues. Germline V gives CDR1 ENHRY, CDR2 SYGVKD.

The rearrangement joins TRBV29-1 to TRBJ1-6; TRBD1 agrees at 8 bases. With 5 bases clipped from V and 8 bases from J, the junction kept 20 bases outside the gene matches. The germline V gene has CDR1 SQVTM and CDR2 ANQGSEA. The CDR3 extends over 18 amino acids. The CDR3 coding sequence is TGCAGCGTTATGCCGACAGGGGAGAATGGATTGATTGATTCACCCCTCCACTTT. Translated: CSVMPTGENGLIDSPLHF.

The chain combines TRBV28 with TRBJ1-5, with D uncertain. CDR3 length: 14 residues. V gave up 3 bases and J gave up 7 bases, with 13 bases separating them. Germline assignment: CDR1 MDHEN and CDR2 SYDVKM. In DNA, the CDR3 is TGTGCCAGCAGTTTTTTCCAGGTGGTGCAGCCCCAGCATTTT. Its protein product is CASSFFQVVQPQHF. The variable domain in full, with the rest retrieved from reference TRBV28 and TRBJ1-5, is DVKVTQSSRYLVKRTGEKVFLECVQDMDHENMFWYRQDPGLGLRLIYFSYDVKMKEKGDIPEGYSVSREKKERFSLILESASTNQTSMYLCASSFFQVVQPQHFGDGTRLSIL.

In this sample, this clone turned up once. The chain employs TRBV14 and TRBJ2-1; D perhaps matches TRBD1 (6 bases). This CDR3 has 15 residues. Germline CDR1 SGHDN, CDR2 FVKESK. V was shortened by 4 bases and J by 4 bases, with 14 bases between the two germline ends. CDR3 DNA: TGTGCCAGCAGCCCACAGGGCCTTAAGTACAATGAGCAGTTCTTC. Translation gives CASSPQGLKYNEQFF. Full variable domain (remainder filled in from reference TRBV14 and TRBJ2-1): EAGVTQFPSHSVIEKGQTVTLRCDPISGHDNLYWYRRVMGKEIKFLLHFVKESKQDESGMPNNRFLAERTGGTYSTLKVQPAELEDSGVYFCASSPQGLKYNEQFFGPGTRLTVL.